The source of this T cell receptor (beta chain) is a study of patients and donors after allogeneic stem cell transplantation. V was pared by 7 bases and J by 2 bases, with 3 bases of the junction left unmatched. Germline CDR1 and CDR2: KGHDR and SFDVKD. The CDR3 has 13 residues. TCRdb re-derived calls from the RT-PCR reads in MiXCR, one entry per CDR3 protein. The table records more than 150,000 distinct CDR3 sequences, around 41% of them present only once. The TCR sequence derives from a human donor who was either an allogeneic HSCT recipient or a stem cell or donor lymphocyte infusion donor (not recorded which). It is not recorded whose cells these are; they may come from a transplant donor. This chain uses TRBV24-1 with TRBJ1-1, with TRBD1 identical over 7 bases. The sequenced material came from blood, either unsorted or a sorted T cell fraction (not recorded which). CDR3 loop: CATRRQGNTEAFF. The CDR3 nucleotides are TGTGCCACCAGGCGACAGGGAAACACTGAAGCTTTCTTT.